The 10 T cell receptor beta chains given below trace back to one sample, sequenced in a study of T-cell reconstitution after alpha-beta-depleted transplantation in children. As it was prepared, the TCRbeta library received unique molecular identifiers. TCRdb analysed the PCR reads with MiXCR anew, one entry per CDR3 protein. This repertoire shows approximately 800,000 distinct CDR3 sequences, approximately 15% found once; its top ten account for roughly 5%. The sample was PBMCs, mostly from graft donor cells, taken 360 days after TCRalphabeta/CD19-depleted stem cell transplant. All receptors come from a male patient between 10 and 17 years old who had a stem cell transplant for acute lymphoblastic leukemia, so the T cells may come from the graft donor.

There are many counts of this clonotype. The CDR3 protein is CASSVTGADNQPQHF. The DNA for the CDR3 is TGTGCCAGCAGTGTAACAGGGGCGGACAATCAGCCCCAGCATTTT. The gene calls are TRBV27 and TRBJ1-5; 7 nucleotides align to TRBD1. This CDR3 comprises 15 residues. Germline CDR1 MNHEY, CDR2 SMNVEV (reference sequence). V shed 5 bases and J 3 bases; nucleotides not matched to a gene: 7.

The chain employs TRBV2 and TRBJ2-7; 10 nucleotides match TRBD2. CDR1 is SNHLY, CDR2 FYNNEI, per germline. Unmatched junction bases numbered 2, after V lost 6 bases and J lost 3 bases. CDR3 length: 13 amino acids. The CDR3: CASRWTSGYEQYF. CDR3 nucleotide sequence: TGTGCCAGCAGATGGACTAGCGGCTACGAGCAGTACTTC. The variable domain in full, completed from reference TRBV2 and TRBJ2-7, reads EPEVTQTPSHQVTQMGQEVILRCVPISNHLYFYWYRQILGQKVEFLVSFYNNEISEKSEIFDDQFSVERPDGSNFTLKIRSTKLEDSAMYFCASRWTSGYEQYFGPGTRLTVT.

This clonotype occurred a few times. The J gene is TRBJ2-7, the V gene TRBV29-1; 10 bases match TRBD2. Trimming took 2 bases from V and 3 from J; bases not matched to a gene: 10. From germline, CDR1 is SQVTM and CDR2 ANQGSEA. This CDR3 has 16 residues. In nucleotides, the CDR3 is TGCAGCGTTGAACTCTTCCTAGCGGGAGAGGTCTACGAGCAGTACTTC. The encoded protein is CSVELFLAGEVYEQYF.

The J gene is TRBJ2-1, the V gene TRBV15; either TRBD1 or TRBD2 may supply D (6 bases each). Germline CDR1 reads LNHNV; CDR2 reads YYDKDF (reference sequence). The CDR3 covers 18 residues. Trimming took 7 bases from V and 3 from J, leaving 25 bases between them. CDR3 DNA sequence: TGTGCCACCAACGAATCCCCCCGGGGGCTACATATCTACAATGAGCAGTTCTTC. It codes for CATNESPRGLHIYNEQFF.

The CDR3 nucleotides read TGCAGCGTTGACTGGGTTGCAGGGGAGGCTAGCGGGAGCGACAATGAGCAGTTCTTC. Translating gives CSVDWVAGEASGSDNEQFF. The chain couples TRBV29-1 to TRBJ2-1; 10 bases are shared with TRBD2. The germline CDR1 and CDR2 sequences are SQVTM and ANQGSEA. Trimming at V came to 3 bases and at J to 5 bases, leaving 19 bases not matched to a gene. The CDR3 totals 19 residues.

The chain is built from TRBV6-5 and TRBJ2-3; 7 bases fit TRBD1. The junction had 10 bases not matched to a gene; V was cut back by 4 bases and J by 0 bases. The CDR3 has 17 residues. Germline CDR1 is MNHEY and CDR2 is SVGAGI. CDR3 nucleotides: TGTGCCAGCAGTTCCCCCCTCCGACAGGGAAGCACAGATACGCAGTATTTT. It specifies CASSSPLRQGSTDTQYF.

This clonotype was observed a few times. This chain uses TRBV20-1 with TRBJ1-1; maybe TRBD1 (5 bases). In germline, CDR1 is DFQATT, CDR2 SNEGSKA (reference sequence). The CDR3 spans 12 residues. The V end lost 5 bases, the J end lost 5 bases, and 12 bases lay between the germline ends. CDR3 nucleotides: TGCAGTGCTCCCCCCGGGGGAACTGAAGCTTTCTTT. It is translated as CSAPPGGTEAFF.

The rearrangement joins TRBV7-2 to TRBJ2-3; D is ambiguous. Trimming stripped 5 bases from V and 0 bases from J, with 9 bases between. This CDR3 has 14 amino acids. Germline lookup yields CDR1 SGHTA and CDR2 FQGNSA. The CDR3 sequence: CASSQVISTDTQYF. The CDR3 nucleotides are TGTGCCAGCAGCCAGGTCATCAGCACAGATACGCAGTATTTT.

This sequence joins TRBV5-1 and TRBJ2-7, with D tentatively TRBD1 (5 bases). V shed 2 bases and J shed 6 bases, with 12 bases lying between them. The CDR3 has 13 residues. Germline V gene data show CDR1 as SGHRS and CDR2 as YFSETQ. The CDR3 DNA is TGCGCCAGCAGCTTCGGCAGGGCAGGCGAGCAGTACTTC. It is translated as CASSFGRAGEQYF. Variable domain in full (rest from reference TRBV5-1 and TRBJ2-7): KAGVTQTPRYLIKTRGQQVTLSCSPISGHRSVSWYQQTPGQGLQFLFEYFSETQRNKGNFPGRFSGRQFSNSRSEMNVSTLELGDSALYLCASSFGRAGEQYFGPGTRLTVT.

This clonotype was observed many times. The chain carries TRBV16 and TRBJ2-3; TRBD1 agrees at 7 bases. Germline V lookup: CDR1 KGHSY, CDR2 FQNENV. V lost 1 base to trimming and J lost 2 bases; unmatched junction nucleotides: 3. The CDR3 length is 15 residues. In nucleotides, the CDR3 is TGTGCCAGCAGCCAATGGGACAGAAACACAGATACGCAGTATTTT. Residues: CASSQWDRNTDTQYF.